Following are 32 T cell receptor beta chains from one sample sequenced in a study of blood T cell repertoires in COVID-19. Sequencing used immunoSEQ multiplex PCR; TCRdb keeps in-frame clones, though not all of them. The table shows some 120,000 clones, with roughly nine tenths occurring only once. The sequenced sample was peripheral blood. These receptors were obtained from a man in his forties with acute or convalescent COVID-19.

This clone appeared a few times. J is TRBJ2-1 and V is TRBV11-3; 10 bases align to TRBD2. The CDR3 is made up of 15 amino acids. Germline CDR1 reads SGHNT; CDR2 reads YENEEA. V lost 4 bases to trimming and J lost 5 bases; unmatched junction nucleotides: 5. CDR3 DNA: TGTGCCAGCAGCTCTACTAGCGGGGCTAACAATGAGCAGTTCTTC. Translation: CASSSTSGANNEQFF.

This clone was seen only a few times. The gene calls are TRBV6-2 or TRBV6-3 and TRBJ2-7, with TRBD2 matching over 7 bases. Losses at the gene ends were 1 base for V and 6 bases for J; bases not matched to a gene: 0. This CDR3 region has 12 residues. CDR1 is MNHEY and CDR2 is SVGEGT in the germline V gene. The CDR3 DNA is TGTGCCAGCAGTTACTGGGGGGGCGAGCAGTACTTC. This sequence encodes CASSYWGGEQYF.

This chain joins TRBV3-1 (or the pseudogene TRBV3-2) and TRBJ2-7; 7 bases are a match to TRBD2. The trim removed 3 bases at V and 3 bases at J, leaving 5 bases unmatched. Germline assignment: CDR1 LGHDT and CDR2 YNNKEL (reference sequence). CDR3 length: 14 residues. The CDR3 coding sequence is TGTGCCAGCAGCCAGGCAGCGGGGAGCTACGAGCAGTACTTC. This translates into CASSQAAGSYEQYF.

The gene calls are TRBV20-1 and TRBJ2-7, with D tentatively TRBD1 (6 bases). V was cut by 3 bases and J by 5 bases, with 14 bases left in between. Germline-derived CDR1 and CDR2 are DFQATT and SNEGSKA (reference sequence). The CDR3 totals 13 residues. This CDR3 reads CSASMGAPDEQYF. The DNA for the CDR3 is TGCAGTGCTAGTATGGGGGCCCCCGACGAGCAGTACTTC.

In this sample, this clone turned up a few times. In DNA, the CDR3 is TGTGCCAGCAGCTTATCCCTGGGCAAGGAAGGCTACACCTTC. Its protein is CASSLSLGKEGYTF. The rearrangement joins TRBV5-4 to TRBJ1-2; D remains unclear. There are 14 residues in the CDR3. V was cut by 2 bases and J by 8 bases, with 16 bases left in between. The V gene's germline CDR1 is SGHNT and CDR2 YYREEE (reference sequence). The full variable domain, completed using reference TRBV5-4 and TRBJ1-2, is ETGVTQSPTHLIKTRGQQVTLRCSSQSGHNTVSWYQQALGQGPQFIFQYYREEENGRGNFPPRFSGLQFPNYSSELNVNALELDDSALYLCASSLSLGKEGYTFGSGTRLTVV.

The CDR3 sequence is CASSATGTYGYTF. Written as DNA, the CDR3 is TGTGCCAGCAGTGCAACAGGGACCTATGGCTACACCTTC. The V and J genes are TRBV6-4 and TRBJ1-2; maybe TRBD1 (6 bases). V was pared by 4 bases and J by 4 bases, with 10 bases between. CDR3 length equals 13 residues. Germline loops: CDR1 MRHNA, CDR2 SNTAGT.

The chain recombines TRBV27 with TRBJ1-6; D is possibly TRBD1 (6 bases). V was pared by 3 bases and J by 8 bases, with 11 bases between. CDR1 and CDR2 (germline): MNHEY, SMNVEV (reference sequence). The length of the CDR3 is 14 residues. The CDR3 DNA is TGTGCCAGCAGTTTCGGGACATCTTATTCACCCCTCCACTTT. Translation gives CASSFGTSYSPLHF.

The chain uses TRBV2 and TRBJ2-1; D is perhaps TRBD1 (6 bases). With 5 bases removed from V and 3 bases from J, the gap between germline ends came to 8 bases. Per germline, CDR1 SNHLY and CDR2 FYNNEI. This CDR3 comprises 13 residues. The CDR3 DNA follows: TGTGCCAGCAGTTCGGACAGCTACAATGAGCAGTTCTTC. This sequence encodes CASSSDSYNEQFF.

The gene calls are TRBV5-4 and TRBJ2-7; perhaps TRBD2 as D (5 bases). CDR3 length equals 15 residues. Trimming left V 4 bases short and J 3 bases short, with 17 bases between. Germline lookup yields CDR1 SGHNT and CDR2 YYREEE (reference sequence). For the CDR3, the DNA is TGTGCCAGCAGCGCGGAAGTAGCGAGAGACTACGAGCAGTACTTC. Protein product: CASSAEVARDYEQYF.

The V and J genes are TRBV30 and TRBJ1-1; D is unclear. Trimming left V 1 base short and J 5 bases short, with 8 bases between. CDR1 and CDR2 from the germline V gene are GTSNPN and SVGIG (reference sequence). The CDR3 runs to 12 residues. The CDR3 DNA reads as TGTGCCTGGAGTGATCGGGGAACTGAAGCTTTCTTT. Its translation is CAWSDRGTEAFF.

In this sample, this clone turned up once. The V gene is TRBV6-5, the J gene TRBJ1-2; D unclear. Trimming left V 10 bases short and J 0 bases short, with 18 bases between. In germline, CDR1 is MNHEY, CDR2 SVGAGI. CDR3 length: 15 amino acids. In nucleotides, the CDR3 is TGTGCCATCACCTTTGAGAGAGATGCTAACTATGGCTACACCTTC. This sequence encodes CAITFERDANYGYTF.

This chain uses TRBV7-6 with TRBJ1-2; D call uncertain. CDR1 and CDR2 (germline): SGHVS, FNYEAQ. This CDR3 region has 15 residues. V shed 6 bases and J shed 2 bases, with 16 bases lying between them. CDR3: CASSQTTAGNYGYTF. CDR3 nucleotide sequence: TGTGCCAGCAGTCAAACGACTGCGGGGAACTATGGCTACACCTTC.

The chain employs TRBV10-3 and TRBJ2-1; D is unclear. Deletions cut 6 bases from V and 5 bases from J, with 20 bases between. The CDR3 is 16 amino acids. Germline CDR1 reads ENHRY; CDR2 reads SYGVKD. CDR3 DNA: TGTGCCATCAGCGCCCTTGACCAGCGCGAAAACAATGAGCAGTTCTTC. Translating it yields CAISALDQRENNEQFF.

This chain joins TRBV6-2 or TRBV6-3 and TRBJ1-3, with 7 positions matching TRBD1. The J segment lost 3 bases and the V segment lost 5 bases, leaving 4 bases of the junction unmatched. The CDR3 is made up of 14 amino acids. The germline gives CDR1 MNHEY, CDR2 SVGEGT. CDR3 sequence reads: CASSTRDSGNTIYF. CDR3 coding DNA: TGTGCCAGCAGTACCCGGGACAGTGGAAACACCATATATTTT.

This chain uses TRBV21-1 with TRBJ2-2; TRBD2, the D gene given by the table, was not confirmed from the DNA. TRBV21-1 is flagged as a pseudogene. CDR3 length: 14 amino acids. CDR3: CASSTPGFWGELFF. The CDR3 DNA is TGTGCCAGCAGCACCCCGGGGTTCTGGGGGGAGCTGTTTTTT.

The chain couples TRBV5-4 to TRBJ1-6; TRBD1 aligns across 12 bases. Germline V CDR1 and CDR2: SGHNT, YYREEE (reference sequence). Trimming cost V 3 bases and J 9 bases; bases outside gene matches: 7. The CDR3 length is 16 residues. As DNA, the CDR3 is TGTGCCAGCAGCTCCGGGACAGGGGGCTTCGGTTCACCCCTCCACTTT. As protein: CASSSGTGGFGSPLHF.

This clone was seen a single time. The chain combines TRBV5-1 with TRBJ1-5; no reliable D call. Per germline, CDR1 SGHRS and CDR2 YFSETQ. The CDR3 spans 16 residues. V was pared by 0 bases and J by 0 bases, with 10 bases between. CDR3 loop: CASSLGNIDSNQPQHF. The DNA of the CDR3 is TGCGCCAGCAGCTTGGGAAACATCGATAGCAATCAGCCCCAGCATTTT.

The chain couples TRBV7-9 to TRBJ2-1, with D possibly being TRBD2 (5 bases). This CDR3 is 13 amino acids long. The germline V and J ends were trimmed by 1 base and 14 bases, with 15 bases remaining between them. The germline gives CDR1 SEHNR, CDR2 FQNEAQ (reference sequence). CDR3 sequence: CASSLVSTPGEFF. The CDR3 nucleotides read TGTGCCAGCAGCTTAGTGTCCACCCCCGGGGAGTTCTTC.

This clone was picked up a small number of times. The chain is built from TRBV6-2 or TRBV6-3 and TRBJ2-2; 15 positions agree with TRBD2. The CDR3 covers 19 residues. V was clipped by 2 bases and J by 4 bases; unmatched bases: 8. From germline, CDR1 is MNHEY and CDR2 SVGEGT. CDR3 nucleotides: TGTGCCAGCAGTTACCGGGGACTAGCGGGGGGCTCCTCCACCGGGGAGCTGTTTTTT. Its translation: CASSYRGLAGGSSTGELFF.

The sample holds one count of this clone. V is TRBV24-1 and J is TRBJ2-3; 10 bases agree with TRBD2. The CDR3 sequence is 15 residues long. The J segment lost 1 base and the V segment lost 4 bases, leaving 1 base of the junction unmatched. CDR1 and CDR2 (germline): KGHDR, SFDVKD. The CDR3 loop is CATSETSGGTDTQYF. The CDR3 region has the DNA TGTGCCACCAGTGAAACTAGCGGGGGCACAGATACGCAGTATTTT.

The DNA of the CDR3 is TGTGCCAGCAGCCAAGAACCGAACATGGGGGGACAGGCGAATTCACCCCTCCACTTT. It specifies CASSQEPNMGGQANSPLHF. This chain connects TRBV3-1 (or the pseudogene TRBV3-2) to TRBJ1-6, with 8 bases identical to TRBD1. The V gene's germline CDR1 is LGHDT and CDR2 YNNKEL (reference sequence). This CDR3 has 19 amino acids. V was pared by 0 bases and J by 7 bases, with 14 bases of the junction left unmatched.

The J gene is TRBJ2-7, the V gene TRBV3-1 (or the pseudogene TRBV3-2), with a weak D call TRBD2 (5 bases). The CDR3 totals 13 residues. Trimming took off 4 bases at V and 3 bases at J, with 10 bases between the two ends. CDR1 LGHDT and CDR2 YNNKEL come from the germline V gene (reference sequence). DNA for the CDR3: TGTGCCAGCAGCCCGAGGGATCTCTACGAGCAGTACTTC. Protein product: CASSPRDLYEQYF.

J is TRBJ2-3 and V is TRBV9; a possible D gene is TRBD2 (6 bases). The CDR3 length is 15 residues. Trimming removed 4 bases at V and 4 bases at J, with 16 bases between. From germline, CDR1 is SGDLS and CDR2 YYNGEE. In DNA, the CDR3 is TGTGCCAGCAGCCCCAGAGGGGAGCGGGCAGATACGCAGTATTTT. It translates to CASSPRGERADTQYF.

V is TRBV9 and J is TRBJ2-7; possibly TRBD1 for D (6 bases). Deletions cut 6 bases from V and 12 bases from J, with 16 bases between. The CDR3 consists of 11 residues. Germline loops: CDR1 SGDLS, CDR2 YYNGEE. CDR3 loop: CASTDSIRLYF. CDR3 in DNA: TGTGCCAGCACGGACAGCATCCGTTTGTACTTC.

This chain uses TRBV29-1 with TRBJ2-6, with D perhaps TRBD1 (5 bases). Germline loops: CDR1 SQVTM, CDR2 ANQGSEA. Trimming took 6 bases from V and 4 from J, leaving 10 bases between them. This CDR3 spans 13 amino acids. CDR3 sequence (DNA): TGCAGCGTACAGGTTTCGGGGGCCAACGTCCTGACTTTC. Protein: CSVQVSGANVLTF.

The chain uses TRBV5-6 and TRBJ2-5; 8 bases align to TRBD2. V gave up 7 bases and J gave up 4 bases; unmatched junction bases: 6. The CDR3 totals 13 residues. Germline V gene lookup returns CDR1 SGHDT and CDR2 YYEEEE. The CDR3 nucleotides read TGTGCCAGCGTGGCGGGGGGACGAGAGACCCAGTACTTC. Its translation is CASVAGGRETQYF.

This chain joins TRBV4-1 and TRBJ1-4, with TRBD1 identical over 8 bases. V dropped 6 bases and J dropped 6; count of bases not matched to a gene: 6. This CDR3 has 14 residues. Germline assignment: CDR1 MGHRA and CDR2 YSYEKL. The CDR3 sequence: CASRGKTGDEKLFF. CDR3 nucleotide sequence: TGCGCCAGCAGAGGGAAGACAGGGGATGAAAAACTGTTTTTT.

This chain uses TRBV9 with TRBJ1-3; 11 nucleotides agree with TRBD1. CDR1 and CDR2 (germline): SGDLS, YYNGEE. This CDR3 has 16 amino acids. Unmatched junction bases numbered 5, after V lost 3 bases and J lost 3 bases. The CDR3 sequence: CASSARDRGGGNTIYF. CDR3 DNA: TGTGCCAGCAGCGCCCGGGACAGGGGGGGTGGAAACACCATATATTTT.

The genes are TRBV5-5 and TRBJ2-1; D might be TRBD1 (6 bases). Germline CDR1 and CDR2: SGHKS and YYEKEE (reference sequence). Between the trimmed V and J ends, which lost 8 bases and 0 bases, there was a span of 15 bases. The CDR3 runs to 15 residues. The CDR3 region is CASVSRGGSYNEQFF. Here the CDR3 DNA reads TGTGCCAGTGTATCCAGGGGCGGCTCCTACAATGAGCAGTTCTTC.

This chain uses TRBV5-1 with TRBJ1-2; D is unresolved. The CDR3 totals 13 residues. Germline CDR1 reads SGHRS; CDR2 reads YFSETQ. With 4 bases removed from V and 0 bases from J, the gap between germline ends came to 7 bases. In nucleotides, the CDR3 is TGCGCCAGCAGCATAACAACTAACTATGGCTACACCTTC. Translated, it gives CASSITTNYGYTF.

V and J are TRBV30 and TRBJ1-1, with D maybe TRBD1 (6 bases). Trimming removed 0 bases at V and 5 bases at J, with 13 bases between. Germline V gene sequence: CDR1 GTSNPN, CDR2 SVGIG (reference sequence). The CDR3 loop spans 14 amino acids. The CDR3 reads CAWSVLQGGTEAFF. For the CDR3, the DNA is TGTGCCTGGAGTGTACTTCAAGGGGGAACTGAAGCTTTCTTT.

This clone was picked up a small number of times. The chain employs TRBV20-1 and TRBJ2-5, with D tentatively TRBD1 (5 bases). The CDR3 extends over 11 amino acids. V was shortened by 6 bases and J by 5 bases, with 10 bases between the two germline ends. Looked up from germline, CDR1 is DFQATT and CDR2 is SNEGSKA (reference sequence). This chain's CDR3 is CSATPGETQYF. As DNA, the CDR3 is TGCAGTGCCACCCCAGGGGAGACCCAGTACTTC.